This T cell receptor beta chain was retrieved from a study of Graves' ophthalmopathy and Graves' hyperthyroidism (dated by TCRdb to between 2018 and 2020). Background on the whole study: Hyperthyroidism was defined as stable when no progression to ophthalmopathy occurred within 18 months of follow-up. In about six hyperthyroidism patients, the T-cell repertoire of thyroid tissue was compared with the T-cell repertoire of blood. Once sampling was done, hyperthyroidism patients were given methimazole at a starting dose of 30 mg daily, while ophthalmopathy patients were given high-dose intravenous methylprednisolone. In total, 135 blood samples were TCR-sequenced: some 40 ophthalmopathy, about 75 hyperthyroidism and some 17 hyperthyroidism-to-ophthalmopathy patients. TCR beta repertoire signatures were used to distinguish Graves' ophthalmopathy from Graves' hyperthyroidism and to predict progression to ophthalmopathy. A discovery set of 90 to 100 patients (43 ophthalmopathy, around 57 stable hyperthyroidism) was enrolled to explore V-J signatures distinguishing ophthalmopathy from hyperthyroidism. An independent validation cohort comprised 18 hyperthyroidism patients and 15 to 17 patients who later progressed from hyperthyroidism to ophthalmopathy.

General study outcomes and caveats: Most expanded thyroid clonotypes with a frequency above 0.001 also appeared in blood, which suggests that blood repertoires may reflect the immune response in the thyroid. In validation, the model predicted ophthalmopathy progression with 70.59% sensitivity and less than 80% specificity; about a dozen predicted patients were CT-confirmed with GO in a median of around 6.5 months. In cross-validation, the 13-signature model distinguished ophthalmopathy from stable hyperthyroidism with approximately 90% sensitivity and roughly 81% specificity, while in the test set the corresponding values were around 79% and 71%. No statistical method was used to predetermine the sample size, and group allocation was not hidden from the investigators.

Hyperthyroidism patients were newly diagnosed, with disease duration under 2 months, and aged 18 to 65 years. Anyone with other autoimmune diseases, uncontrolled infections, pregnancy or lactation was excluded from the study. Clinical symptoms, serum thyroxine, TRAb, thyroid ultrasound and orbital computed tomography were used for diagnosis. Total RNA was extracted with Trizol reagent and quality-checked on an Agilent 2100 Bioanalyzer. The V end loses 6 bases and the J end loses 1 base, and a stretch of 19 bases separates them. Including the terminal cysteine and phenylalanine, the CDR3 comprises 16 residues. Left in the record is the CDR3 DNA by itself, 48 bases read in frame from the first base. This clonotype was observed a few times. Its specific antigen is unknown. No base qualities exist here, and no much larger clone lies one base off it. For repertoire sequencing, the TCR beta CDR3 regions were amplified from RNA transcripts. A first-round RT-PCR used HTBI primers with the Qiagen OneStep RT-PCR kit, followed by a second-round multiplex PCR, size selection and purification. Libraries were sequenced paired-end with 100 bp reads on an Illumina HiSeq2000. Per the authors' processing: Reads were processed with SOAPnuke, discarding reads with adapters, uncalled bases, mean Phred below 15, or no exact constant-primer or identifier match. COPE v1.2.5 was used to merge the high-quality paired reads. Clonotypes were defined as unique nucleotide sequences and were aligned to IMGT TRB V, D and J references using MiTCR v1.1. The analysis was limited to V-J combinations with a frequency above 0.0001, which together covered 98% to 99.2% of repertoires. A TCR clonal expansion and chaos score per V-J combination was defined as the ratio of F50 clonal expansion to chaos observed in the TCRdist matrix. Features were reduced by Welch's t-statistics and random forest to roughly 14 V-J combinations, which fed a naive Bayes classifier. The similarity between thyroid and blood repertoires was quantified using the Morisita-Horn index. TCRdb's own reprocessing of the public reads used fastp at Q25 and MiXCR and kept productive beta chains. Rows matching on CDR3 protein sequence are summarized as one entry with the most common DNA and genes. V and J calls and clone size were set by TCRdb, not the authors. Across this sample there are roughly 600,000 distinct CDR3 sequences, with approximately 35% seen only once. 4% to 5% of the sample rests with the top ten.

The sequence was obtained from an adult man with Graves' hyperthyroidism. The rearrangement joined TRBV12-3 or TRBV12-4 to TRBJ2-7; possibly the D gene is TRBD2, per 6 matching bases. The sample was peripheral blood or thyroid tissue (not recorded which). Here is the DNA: TGTGCCAGCAGCAGTACCGGGAGCCAGCAATCCTACGAGCAGTACTTC. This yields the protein CASSSTGSQQSYEQYF.